This T cell receptor (beta chain) was captured in a study of cytomegalovirus exposure and HLA in healthy donors. Regarding the study as a whole: It was reported that TCR beta sequences correctly inferred the HLA-A and HLA-B alleles for most subjects.

13 Jbeta primers and 60 Vbeta primers were used for the PCR. Produced via immunoSEQ multiplex PCR; TCRdb's table is partial and in-frame only. The repertoire holds some 210,000 clones, with about 72% as singletons. This clone showed up just a few times. Its target is unknown. V was cut by 0 bases and J by 1 base, with 8 bases left in between. The germline CDR1 and CDR2 sequences are SGDLS and YYNGEE. This CDR3 has 14 residues. The TCR sequence derives from a male donor in good health and CMV-seronegative. Source material: PBMCs. The genes are TRBV9 and TRBJ2-7; D not certain. CDR3: CASSVDHSSYEQYF. CDR3 nucleotides: TGTGCCAGCAGCGTAGATCACAGTTCCTACGAGCAGTACTTC.